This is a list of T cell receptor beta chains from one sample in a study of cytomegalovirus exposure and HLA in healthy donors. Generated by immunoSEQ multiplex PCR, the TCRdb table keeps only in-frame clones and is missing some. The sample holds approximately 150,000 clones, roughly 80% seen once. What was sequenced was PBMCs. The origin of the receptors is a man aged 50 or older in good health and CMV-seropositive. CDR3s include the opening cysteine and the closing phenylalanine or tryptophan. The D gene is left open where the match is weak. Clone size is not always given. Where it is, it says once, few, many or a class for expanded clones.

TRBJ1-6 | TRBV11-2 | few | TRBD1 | TGTGCCAGCAGCCGGTTTCCGGGACAGAGCTCCTATAATTCACCCCTCCACTTT | CASSRFPGQSSYNSPLHF
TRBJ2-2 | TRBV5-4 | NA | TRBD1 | TGTGCCAGCAGCTTGACCCGGGGACAGGGGCCCGGGGAGCTGTTTTTT | CASSLTRGQGPGELFF
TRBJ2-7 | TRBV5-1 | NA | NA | TGCGCCAGCAGCTTGTCTCAGTTTTATGAGCAGTACTTC | CASSLSQFYEQYF
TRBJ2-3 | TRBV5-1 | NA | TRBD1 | TGCGCCAGCTCAAACCAGGGGGAAGCGACAGATACGCAGTATTTT | CASSNQGEATDTQYF
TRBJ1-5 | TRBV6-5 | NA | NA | TGTGCCAGCAGTTACTCGAACATGGCCCCATATCAGCCCCAGCATTTT | CASSYSNMAPYQPQHF
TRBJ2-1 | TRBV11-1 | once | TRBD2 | TGTGCCAGCAGCTTAGCGCCGACTAGCGGATACAATGAGCAGTTCTTC | CASSLAPTSGYNEQFF
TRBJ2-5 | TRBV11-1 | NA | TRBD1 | TGTGCCAGCAGGACCGGGACAGGGGGCCAAGAGACCCAGTACTTC | CASRTGTGGQETQYF
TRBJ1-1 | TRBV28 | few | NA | TGTGCCAGCAGTTTAACTGCAGGTATGAACACTGAAGCTTTCTTT | CASSLTAGMNTEAFF
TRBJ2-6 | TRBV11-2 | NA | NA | TGTGCCAGCCCAAGGAGCGGGGGGACAGGAAGCTCTGGGGCCAACGTCCTGACTTTC | CASPRSGGTGSSGANVLTF
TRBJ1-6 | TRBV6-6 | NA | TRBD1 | TGTGCCAGCAGTTACGGAACAGGGGATTCACCCCTCCACTTT | CASSYGTGDSPLHF
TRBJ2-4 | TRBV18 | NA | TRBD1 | TGTGCCAGCTCACCAACTAACTCCGGGACAGCTAAAGATCAGTACTTC | CASSPTNSGTAKDQYF
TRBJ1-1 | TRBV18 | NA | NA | TGTGCCAGTACGGGGGGCATGAACACTGAAGCTTTCTTT | CASTGGMNTEAFF
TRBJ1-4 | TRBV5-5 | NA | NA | TGTGCCAGCAGCTTGGGGCCTGCAACTAATGAAAAACTGTTTTTT | CASSLGPATNEKLFF
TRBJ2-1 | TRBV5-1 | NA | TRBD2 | TGCGCCAGCAGCTTAGCAGCGGGGGTCTACAATGAGCAGTTCTTC | CASSLAAGVYNEQFF
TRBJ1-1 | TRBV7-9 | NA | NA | TGTGCCAGCAGCTTAGATCGGGGAGAAGCTTTCTTT | CASSLDRGEAFF
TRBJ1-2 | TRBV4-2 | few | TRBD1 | TGTGCCAGCAGCCAAGAAGACAGGGAGGTTGGTGGCTACACCTTC | CASSQEDREVGGYTF
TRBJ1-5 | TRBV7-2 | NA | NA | TGTGCCAGCAGCCTTTCGACAGGCCAGCAGCCCCAGCATTTT | CASSLSTGQQPQHF
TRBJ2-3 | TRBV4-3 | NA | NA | TGCGCCAGCAGCCTTGAGGGAGACCCACGGGTGGATACGCAGTATTTT | CASSLEGDPRVDTQYF
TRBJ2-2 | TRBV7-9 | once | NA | TGTGATCCAGGGCCCGGCGGTGAGTTCGGGGAGCTGTTTTTT | CDPGPGGEFGELFF
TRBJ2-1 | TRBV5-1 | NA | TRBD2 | TGCGCCAGCAGCGTACTAGCGGGAGTCTCAAATGAGCAGTTCTTC | CASSVLAGVSNEQFF
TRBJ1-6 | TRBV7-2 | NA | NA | TGTGCCAGCAGCTCCGGTTTGAGCTCCTATAATTCACCCCTCCACTTT | CASSSGLSSYNSPLHF
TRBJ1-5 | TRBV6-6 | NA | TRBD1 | TGTGCCAGCAGTTATTCGGACAGGGCTGGCAATCAGCCCCAGCATTTT | CASSYSDRAGNQPQHF
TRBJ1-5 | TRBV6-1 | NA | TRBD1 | TGTGCCAGCAGTGAAGCGGGACAGGGTTGCGATCAGCCCCAGCATTTT | CASSEAGQGCDQPQHF
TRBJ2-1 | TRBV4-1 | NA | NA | TGCGCCAGCAGCCAAGTGGTCCCTCCGAGGGAGCAGTTCTTC | CASSQVVPPREQFF
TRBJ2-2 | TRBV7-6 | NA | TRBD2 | TGTGCCAGCAGCCCAAGCGGGAGGAGGGCCGGGGAGCTGTTTTTT | CASSPSGRRAGELFF
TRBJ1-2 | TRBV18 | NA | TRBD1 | TGTGCCAGCTCACCCGGGACAGCGGCGAATGGCTACACCTTC | CASSPGTAANGYTF
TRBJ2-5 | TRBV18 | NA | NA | TGTGCCAGCTCACCACCGAGCAACCAAGAGACCCAGTACTTC | CASSPPSNQETQYF
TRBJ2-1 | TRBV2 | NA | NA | TGTGCCAGCACCCTTGAGGGGGGGAGGCATGAGCAGTTCTTC | CASTLEGGRHEQFF
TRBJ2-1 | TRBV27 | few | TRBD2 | TGTGCCAGCACAGGGACTAGCGGGAACAATGAGCAGTTCTTC | CASTGTSGNNEQFF
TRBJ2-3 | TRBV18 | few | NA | TGTGCCAGCTTGGACAGAAAGTCCACAGATACGCAGTATTTT | CASLDRKSTDTQYF
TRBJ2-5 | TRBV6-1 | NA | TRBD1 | TGTGCCAGCAGTGCCCGGGACAGGGGGCAAGAGACCCAGTACTTC | CASSARDRGQETQYF
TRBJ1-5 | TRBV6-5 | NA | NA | TGTGCCAGCAGTTACGGGAGAAGCAATCAGCCCCAGCATTTT | CASSYGRSNQPQHF
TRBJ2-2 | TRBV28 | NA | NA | TGTGCAGTTTTGGGCGGGGGCGCGAACACCGGGGAGCTGTTTTTT | CAVLGGGANTGELFF
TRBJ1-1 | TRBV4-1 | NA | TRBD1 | TGCGCCAGCAGCCCCGGACAGGGTAGCGACACTGAAGCTTTCTTT | CASSPGQGSDTEAFF
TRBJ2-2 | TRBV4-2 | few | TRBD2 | TGTGCCAGCAGCCACCTCCCTAGCGGGGAAGACACCGGGGAGCTGTTTTTT | CASSHLPSGEDTGELFF
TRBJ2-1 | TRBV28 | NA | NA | TGTGCCAGCAGTTTAGCCGGGAGCTATGAGCAGTTCTTC | CASSLAGSYEQFF
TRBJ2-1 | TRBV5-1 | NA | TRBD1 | TGCGCCAGCAGCCAGACAGGGGTCGCAATCTTTGAGCAGTTCTTC | CASSQTGVAIFEQFF
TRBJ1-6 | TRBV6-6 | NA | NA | TGTGCCAGCAGTTACGAGATACCAGGGGCGTCACCCCTCCACTTT | CASSYEIPGASPLHF
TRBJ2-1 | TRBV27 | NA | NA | TGTGCCAGCAGTTTTCAGGGTAAAAATGAGCAGTTCTTC | CASSFQGKNEQFF
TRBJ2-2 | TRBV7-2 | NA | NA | TGTGCCAGCAGCTTAGGGGGGACACGCACCGGGGAGCTGTTTTTT | CASSLGGTRTGELFF
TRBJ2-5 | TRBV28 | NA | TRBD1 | TGTGCCAGCGGGACACAGGGGGAAAAAGAGACCCAGTACTTC | CASGTQGEKETQYF
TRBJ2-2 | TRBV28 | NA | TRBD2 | TGTGCCAGCAGTCTCACAACTAGCGGGAGGTGGGCCGGGGAGCTGTTTTTT | CASSLTTSGRWAGELFF
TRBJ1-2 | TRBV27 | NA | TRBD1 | TGTGCCAGCAGTTCCACCTTCGGACAGGGCCGCTATGGCTACACCTTC | CASSSTFGQGRYGYTF
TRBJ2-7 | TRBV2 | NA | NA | TGTGCCGGACTGGGAGAGTTAGGCTACGAGCAGTACTTC | CAGLGELGYEQYF
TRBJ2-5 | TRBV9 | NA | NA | TGTGCCAGCAGCGTAGGACAGACCGAAGAGACCCAGTACTTC | CASSVGQTEETQYF
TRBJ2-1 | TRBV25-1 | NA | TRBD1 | TGTGCCAGCAGGGCTTCTGGTATACAGGGGTCCAATGAGCAGTTCTTC | CASRASGIQGSNEQFF
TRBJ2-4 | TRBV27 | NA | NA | TGTGCCAGCAGCCGCAGACAGGCAGCCAAAAACATTCAGTACTTC | CASSRRQAAKNIQYF
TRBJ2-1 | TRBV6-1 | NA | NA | TGTGCCAGCAGTCCAGCCGGAGGGAACGAGCAGTTCTTC | CASSPAGGNEQFF
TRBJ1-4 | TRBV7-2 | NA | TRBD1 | TGTGCCAGCAGCCAGACAGGGCCAACTAATGAAAAACTGTTTTTT | CASSQTGPTNEKLFF
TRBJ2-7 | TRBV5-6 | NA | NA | TGTGCCAGCAGCCCGGGGACTCGGAACGAGCAGTACTTC | CASSPGTRNEQYF
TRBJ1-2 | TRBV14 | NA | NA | TGTGCCAGCAGCCACGCACTGGACTATGGCTACACCTTC | CASSHALDYGYTF
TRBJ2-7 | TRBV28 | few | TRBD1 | TGTGCCAGCAGTCCCCTAGACAGGGATCGGGCCGAGCAGTACTTC | CASSPLDRDRAEQYF
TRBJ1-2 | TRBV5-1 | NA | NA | TGCGCCAGCAGCTTATCCTCTCCGCGTGGCTACACCTTC | CASSLSSPRGYTF
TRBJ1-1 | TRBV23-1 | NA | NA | TGCGCCAGCAGTCAACAGGGGCCTTTCTTT | CASSQQGPFF
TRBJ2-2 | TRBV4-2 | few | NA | TGTGCCAGCAGCCAAGAGGCCAGATTGAACACCGGGGAGCTGTTTTTT | CASSQEARLNTGELFF
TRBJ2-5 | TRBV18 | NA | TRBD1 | TGTGCCAGCTCACCTACAGGGGGGCAAGAGACCCAGTACTTC | CASSPTGGQETQYF
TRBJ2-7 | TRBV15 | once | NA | TGTACCACCGCTCGGGTCGCATCCACCTACGAGCAGTACTTC | CTTARVASTYEQYF
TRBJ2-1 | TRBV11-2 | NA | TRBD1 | TGTGCCAGCGTCACAGGGGGTAGGAGAGGTGAGCAGTTCTTC | CASVTGGRRGEQFF
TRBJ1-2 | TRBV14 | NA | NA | TGTGCCAGCAGGAGGACATCAGGGCCTCATGGCTACACCTTC | CASRRTSGPHGYTF
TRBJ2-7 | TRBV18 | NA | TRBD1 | TGTGCCAGCTCACTGGACAGGGGCGACGAGCAGTACTTC | CASSLDRGDEQYF